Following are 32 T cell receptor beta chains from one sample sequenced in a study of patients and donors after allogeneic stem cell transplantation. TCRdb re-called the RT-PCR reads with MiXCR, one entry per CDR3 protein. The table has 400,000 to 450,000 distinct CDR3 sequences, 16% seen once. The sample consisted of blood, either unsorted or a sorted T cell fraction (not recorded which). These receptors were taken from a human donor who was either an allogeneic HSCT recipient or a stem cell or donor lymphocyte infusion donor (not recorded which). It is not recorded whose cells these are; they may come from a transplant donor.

The CDR3 is CASSPVQGAYGANVLTF. CDR3 DNA: TGTGCCAGCTCACCAGTCCAGGGGGCTTATGGGGCCAACGTCCTGACTTTC. This sequence joins TRBV18 and TRBJ2-6; 8 bases agree with TRBD1. Germline V lookup: CDR1 KGHSH, CDR2 LQKENI. This CDR3 contains 17 residues. V lost 2 bases to trimming and J lost 3 bases; unmatched junction nucleotides: 6.

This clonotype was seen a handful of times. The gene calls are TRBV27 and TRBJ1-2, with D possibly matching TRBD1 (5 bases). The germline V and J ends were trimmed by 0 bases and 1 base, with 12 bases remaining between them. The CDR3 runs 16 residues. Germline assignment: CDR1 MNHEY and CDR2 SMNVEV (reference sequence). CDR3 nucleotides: TGTGCCAGCAGTTTATCGAAGGGGAGGGATAACTATGGCTACACCTTC. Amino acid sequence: CASSLSKGRDNYGYTF.

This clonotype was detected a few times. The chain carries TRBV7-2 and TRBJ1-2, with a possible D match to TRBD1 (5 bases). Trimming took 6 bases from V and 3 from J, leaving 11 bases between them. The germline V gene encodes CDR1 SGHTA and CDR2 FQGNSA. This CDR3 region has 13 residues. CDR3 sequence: CASSGGGDYGYTF. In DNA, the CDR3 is TGTGCCAGCAGTGGTGGAGGGGACTATGGCTACACCTTC.

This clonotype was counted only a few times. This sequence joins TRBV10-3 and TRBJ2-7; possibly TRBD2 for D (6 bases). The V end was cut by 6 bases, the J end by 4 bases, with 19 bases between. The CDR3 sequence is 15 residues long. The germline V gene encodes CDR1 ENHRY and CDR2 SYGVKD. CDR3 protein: CAISPEGRSWYEQYF. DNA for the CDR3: TGTGCCATCAGCCCGGAGGGGCGGTCTTGGTACGAGCAGTACTTC.

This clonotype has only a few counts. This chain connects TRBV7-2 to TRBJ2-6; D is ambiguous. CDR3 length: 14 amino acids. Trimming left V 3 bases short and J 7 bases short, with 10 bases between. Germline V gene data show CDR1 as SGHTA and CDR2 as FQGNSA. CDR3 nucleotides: TGTGCCAGCAGCTTGCTAACAATAGCCAACGTCCTGACTTTC. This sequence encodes CASSLLTIANVLTF.

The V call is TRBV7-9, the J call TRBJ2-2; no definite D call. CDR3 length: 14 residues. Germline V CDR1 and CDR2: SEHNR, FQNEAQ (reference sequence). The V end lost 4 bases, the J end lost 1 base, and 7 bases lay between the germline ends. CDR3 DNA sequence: TGTGCCAGCAGCTCCGTCGAGAACACCGGGGAGCTGTTTTTT. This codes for CASSSVENTGELFF.

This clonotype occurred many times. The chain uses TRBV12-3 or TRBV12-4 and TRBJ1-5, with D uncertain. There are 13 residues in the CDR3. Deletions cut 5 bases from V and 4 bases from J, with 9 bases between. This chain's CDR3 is CASSPRGNQPQHF. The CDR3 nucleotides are TGTGCCAGCAGTCCCCGTGGTAATCAGCCCCAGCATTTT.

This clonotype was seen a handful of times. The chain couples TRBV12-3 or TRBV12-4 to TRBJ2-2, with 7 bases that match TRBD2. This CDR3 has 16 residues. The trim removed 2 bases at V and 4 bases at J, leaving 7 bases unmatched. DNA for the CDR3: TGTGCCAGCAGTTTATACCCGGGAGGAGCCACCGGGGAGCTGTTTTTT. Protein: CASSLYPGGATGELFF.

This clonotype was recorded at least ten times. CDR3: CASSWRPTDTQYF. The CDR3 nucleotides are TGTGCCAGCTCCTGGAGGCCCACAGATACGCAGTATTTT. The chain couples TRBV2 to TRBJ2-3, with D possibly being TRBD2 (5 bases). Trimming took off 8 bases at V and 2 bases at J, with 11 bases between the two ends. Germline CDR1 SNHLY, CDR2 FYNNEI. There are 13 residues in the CDR3.

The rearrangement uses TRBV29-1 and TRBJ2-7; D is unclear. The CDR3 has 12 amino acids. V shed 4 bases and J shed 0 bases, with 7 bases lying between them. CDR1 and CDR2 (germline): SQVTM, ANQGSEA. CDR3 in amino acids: CSVGRSSYEQYF. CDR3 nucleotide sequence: TGCAGCGTTGGAAGGAGCTCCTACGAGCAGTACTTC.

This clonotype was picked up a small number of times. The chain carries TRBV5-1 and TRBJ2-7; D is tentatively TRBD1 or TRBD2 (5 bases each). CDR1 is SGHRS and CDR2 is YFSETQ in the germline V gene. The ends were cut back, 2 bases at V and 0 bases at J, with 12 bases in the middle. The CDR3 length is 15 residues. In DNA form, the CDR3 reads TGCGCCAGCAGCTTCCGGGACCAGAGCTCCTACGAGCAGTACTTC. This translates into CASSFRDQSSYEQYF.

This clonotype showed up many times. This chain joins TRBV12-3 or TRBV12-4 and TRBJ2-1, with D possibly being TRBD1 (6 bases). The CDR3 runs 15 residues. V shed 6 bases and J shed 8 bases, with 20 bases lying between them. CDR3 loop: CASSPQGAGRDEQFF. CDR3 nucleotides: TGTGCCAGCAGCCCACAGGGAGCCGGTCGGGATGAGCAGTTCTTC.

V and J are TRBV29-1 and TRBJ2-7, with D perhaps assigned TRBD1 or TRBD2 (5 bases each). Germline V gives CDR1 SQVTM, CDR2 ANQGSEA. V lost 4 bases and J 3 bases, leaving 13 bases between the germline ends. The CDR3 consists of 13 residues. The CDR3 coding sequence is TGCAGCGTTGGGGGGACCTTTCTCTACGAGCAGTACTTC. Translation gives CSVGGTFLYEQYF.

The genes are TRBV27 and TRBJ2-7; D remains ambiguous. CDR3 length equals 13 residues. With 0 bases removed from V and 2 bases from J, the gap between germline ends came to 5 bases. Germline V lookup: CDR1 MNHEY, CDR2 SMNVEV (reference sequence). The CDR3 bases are TGTGCCAGCAGTTTATCGTACGCCTACGAGCAGTACTTC. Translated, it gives CASSLSYAYEQYF.

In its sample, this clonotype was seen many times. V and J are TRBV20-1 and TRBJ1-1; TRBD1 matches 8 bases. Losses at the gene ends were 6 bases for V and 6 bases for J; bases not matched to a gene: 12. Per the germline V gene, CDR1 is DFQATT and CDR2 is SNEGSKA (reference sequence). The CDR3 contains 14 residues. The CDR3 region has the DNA TGCAGTGCAAAGCACCAGGGGGCGAGTGCTGAAGCTTTCTTT. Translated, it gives CSAKHQGASAEAFF.

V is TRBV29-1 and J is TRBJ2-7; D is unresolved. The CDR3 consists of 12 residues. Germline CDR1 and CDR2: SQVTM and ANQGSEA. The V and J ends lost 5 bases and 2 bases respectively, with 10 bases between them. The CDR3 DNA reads TGCAGCGTTAGTGGCAGCACCTACGAGCAGTACTTC. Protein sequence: CSVSGSTYEQYF.

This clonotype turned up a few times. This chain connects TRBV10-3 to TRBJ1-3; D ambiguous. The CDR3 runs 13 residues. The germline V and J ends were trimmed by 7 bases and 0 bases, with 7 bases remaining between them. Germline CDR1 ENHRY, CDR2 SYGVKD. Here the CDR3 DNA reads TGTGCCATCAACGCCTACTCTGGAAACACCATATATTTT. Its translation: CAINAYSGNTIYF.

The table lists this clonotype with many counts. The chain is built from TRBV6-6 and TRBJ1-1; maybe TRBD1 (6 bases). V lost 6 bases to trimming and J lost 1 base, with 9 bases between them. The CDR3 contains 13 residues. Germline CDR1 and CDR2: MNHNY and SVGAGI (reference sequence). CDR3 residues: CASRDRANTEAFF. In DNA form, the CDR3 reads TGTGCCAGCAGGGACAGAGCGAACACTGAAGCTTTCTTT.

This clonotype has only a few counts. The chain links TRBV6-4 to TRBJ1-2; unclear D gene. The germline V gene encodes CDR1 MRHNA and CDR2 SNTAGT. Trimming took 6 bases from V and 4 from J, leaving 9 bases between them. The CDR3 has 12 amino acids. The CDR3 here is CASRNGPYGYTF. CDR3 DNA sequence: TGTGCCAGCAGGAATGGGCCCTATGGCTACACCTTC.

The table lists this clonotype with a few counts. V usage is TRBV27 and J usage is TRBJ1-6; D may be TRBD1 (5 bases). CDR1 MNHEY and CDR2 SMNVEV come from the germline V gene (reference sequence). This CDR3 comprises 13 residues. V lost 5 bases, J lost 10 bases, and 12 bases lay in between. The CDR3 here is CASSRGLKSPLHF. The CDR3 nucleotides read TGTGCCAGCAGTCGGGGGTTGAAGTCACCCCTCCACTTT.

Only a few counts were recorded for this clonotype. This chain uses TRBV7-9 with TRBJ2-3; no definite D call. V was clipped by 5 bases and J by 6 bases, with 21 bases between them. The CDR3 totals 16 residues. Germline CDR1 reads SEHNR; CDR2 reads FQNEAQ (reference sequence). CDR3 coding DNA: TGTGCCAGCAGCGTGTTTGTAGGACGCCGTGCGGATACGCAGTATTTT. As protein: CASSVFVGRRADTQYF.

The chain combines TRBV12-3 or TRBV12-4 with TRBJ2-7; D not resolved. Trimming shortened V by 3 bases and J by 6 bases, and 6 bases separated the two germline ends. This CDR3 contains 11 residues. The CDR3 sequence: CASSFSLEQYF. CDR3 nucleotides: TGTGCCAGCAGTTTCTCCCTCGAGCAGTACTTC.

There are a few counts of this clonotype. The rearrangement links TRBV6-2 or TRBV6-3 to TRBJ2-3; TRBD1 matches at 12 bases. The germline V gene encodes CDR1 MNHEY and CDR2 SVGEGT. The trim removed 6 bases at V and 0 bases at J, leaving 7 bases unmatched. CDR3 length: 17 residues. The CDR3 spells CASRGTGGPPSTDTQYF. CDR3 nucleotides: TGTGCCAGCAGGGGGACAGGGGGCCCTCCTAGCACAGATACGCAGTATTTT.

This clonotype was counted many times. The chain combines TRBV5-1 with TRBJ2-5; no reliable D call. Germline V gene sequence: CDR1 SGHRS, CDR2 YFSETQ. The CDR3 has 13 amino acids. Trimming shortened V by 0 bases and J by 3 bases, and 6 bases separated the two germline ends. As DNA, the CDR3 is TGCGCCAGCAGCTTGGCCTCCAAAGAGACCCAGTACTTC. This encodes CASSLASKETQYF.

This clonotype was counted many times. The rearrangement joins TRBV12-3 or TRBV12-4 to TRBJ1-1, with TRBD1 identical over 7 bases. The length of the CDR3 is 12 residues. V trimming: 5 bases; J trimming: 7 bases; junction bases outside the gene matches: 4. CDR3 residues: CASSRQGYEAFF. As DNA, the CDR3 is TGTGCCAGCAGTCGACAGGGTTATGAAGCTTTCTTT.

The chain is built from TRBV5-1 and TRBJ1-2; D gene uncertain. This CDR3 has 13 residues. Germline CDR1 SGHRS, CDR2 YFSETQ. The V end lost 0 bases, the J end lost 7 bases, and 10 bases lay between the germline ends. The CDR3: CASSLAGLSGYTF. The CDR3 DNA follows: TGCGCCAGCAGCTTGGCTGGGCTAAGTGGCTACACCTTC.

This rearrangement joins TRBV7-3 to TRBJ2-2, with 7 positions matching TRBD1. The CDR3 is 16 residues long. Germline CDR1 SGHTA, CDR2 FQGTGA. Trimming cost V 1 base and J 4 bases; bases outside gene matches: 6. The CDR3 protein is CASSLRRDSSTGELFF. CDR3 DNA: TGTGCCAGCAGCTTAAGAAGGGACAGTAGCACCGGGGAGCTGTTTTTT.

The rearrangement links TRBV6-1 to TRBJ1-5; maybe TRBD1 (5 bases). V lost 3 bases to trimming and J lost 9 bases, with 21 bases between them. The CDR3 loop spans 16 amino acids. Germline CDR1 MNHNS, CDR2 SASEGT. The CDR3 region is CASSEFQGRGQSPQHF. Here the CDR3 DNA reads TGTGCCAGCAGTGAGTTCCAGGGACGGGGCCAATCGCCCCAGCATTTT.

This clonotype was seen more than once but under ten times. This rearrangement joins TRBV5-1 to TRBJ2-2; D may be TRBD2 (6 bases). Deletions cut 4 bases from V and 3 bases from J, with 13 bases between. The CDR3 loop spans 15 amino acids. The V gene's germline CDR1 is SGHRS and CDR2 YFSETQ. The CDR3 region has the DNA TGCGCCAGCAGCACTAGGAGGGGAGACACCGGGGAGCTGTTTTTT. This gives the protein CASSTRRGDTGELFF. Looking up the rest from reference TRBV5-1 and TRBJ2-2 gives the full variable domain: KAGVTQTPRYLIKTRGQQVTLSCSPISGHRSVSWYQQTPGQGLQFLFEYFSETQRNKGNFPGRFSGRQFSNSRSEMNVSTLELGDSALYLCASSTRRGDTGELFFGEGSRLTVL.

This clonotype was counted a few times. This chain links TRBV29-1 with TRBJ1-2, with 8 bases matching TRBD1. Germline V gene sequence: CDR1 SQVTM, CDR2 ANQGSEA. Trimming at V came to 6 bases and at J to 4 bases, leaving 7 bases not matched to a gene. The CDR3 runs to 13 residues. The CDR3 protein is CSVARGLGYGYTF. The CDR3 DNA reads TGCAGCGTGGCCAGGGGGCTCGGCTATGGCTACACCTTC.

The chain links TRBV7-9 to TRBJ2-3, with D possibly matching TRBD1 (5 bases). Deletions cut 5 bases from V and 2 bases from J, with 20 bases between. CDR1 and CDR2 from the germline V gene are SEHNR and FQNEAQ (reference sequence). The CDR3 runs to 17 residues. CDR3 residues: CASSHLVGHFFTDTQYF. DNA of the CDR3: TGTGCCAGCAGCCATTTAGTAGGACACTTTTTCACAGATACGCAGTATTTT. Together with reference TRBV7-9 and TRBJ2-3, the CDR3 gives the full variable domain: DTGVSQNPRHKITKRGQNVTFRCDPISEHNRLYWYRQTLGQGPEFLTYFQNEAQLEKSRLLSDRFSAERPKGSFSTLEIQRTEQGDSAMYLCASSHLVGHFFTDTQYFGPGTRLTVL.

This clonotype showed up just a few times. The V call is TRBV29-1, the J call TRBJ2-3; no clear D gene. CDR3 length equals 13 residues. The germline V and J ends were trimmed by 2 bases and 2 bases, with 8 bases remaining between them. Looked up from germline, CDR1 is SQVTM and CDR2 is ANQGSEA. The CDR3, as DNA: TGCAGCGTTGAAAAAGTCTTCACAGATACGCAGTATTTT. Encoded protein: CSVEKVFTDTQYF.